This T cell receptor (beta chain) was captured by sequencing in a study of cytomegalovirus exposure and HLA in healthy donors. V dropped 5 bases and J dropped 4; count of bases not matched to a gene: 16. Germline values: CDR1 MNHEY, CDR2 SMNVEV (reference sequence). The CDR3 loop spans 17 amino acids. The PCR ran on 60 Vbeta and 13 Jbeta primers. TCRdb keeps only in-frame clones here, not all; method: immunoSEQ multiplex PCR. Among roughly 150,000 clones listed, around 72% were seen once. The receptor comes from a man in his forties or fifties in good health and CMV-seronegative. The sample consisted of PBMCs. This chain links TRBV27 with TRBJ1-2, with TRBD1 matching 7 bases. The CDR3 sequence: CASSLTTSGQDSYGYTF. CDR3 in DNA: TGTGCCAGCAGTCTAACCACCTCAGGACAGGATTCCTATGGCTACACCTTC.